Shown below are 31 T cell receptor beta chains from a single sample sequenced in a study of CD8 T cells in ankylosing spondylitis. TCRdb independently ran MiXCR on the 5' RACE reads; one entry per CDR3 protein. The sample contains 290,000 or so distinct CDR3 sequences, 20% to 25% of which appear only once. Sequenced sample: blood, either unsorted or a sorted T cell fraction (not recorded which). The receptors were sampled from a female donor with ankylosing spondylitis or in good health (not recorded which).

This clonotype was seen only a few times. The CDR3 reads CSATLSSGYGDTQYF. The DNA for the CDR3 is TGCAGTGCTACCCTTTCCAGCGGTTATGGGGATACGCAGTATTTT. The chain has TRBV20-1 and TRBJ2-3; the D gene is possibly TRBD2 (5 bases). Germline V CDR1 and CDR2: DFQATT, SNEGSKA (reference sequence). The CDR3 loop spans 15 amino acids. V was clipped by 4 bases and J by 6 bases, with 20 bases between them.

The chain is built from TRBV6-6 and TRBJ2-7; no reliable D call. This CDR3 spans 13 amino acids. Germline values: CDR1 MNHNY, CDR2 SVGAGI (reference sequence). Trimming removed 2 bases from V and 3 bases from J, with 8 bases in between. As DNA, the CDR3 is TGTGCCAGCAGTTACGGTGTGGACTACGAGCAGTACTTC. This codes for CASSYGVDYEQYF.

The V call is TRBV30, the J call TRBJ2-3, with unresolved D. V lost 2 bases, J lost 2 bases, and 11 bases lay in between. The V gene's germline CDR1 is GTSNPN and CDR2 SVGIG (reference sequence). The CDR3 contains 14 residues. CDR3 in DNA: TGTGCCTGGAGTCGCCGTAGAGTCACAGATACGCAGTATTTT. Translated: CAWSRRRVTDTQYF. The complete variable domain, with remaining parts taken from reference TRBV30 and TRBJ2-3, reads SQTIHQWPATLVQPVGSPLSLECTVEGTSNPNLYWYRQAAGRGLQLLFYSVGIGQISSEVPQNLSASRPQDRQFILSSKKLLLSDSGFYLCAWSRRRVTDTQYFGPGTRLTVL.

This chain joins TRBV30 and TRBJ2-7, with D tentatively TRBD2 (5 bases). CDR1 and CDR2 (germline): GTSNPN, SVGIG (reference sequence). V gave up 3 bases and J gave up 4 bases, with 13 bases separating them. This CDR3 comprises 13 residues. CDR3 amino acids: CAWSLTGMYEQYF. The CDR3 coding sequence is TGTGCCTGGAGCCTTACGGGGATGTACGAGCAGTACTTC.

The chain is built from TRBV5-1 and TRBJ1-2; maybe TRBD1 (5 bases). V was trimmed by 5 bases and J by 3 bases, leaving 8 bases between them. The CDR3 contains 12 residues. Germline CDR1 reads SGHRS; CDR2 reads YFSETQ. CDR3 amino acids: CASRQEHYGYTF. The CDR3 DNA follows: TGCGCCAGCAGACAGGAGCACTATGGCTACACCTTC.

This clonotype turned up a few times. The chain uses TRBV6-1 and TRBJ2-2; D gene ambiguous. CDR3 size: 15 residues. In germline, CDR1 is MNHNS, CDR2 SASEGT. V was cut by 1 base and J by 1 base, with 7 bases left in between. CDR3 bases: TGTGCCAGCAGTGAAGTTCGACAGAACACCGGGGAGCTGTTTTTT. Its translation is CASSEVRQNTGELFF.

This clonotype was detected ten times or more. V gene TRBV28 combines with J gene TRBJ2-2, with TRBD1 identical over 8 bases. The CDR3 spans 15 residues. CDR1 and CDR2 (germline): MDHEN, SYDVKM. V trimming: 5 bases; J trimming: 5 bases; junction bases outside the gene matches: 7. CDR3 DNA sequence: TGTGCCAGCAGTCCTGGGACAGGCGGTACCGGGGAGCTGTTTTTT. Residues: CASSPGTGGTGELFF. Variable domain in full (rest from reference TRBV28 and TRBJ2-2): DVKVTQSSRYLVKRTGEKVFLECVQDMDHENMFWYRQDPGLGLRLIYFSYDVKMKEKGDIPEGYSVSREKKERFSLILESASTNQTSMYLCASSPGTGGTGELFFGEGSRLTVL.

This clonotype came up a few times. V and J are TRBV7-9 and TRBJ2-3; no clear D. Trimming took off 4 bases at V and 4 bases at J, with 18 bases between the two ends. Germline V gene sequence: CDR1 SEHNR, CDR2 FQNEAQ (reference sequence). This CDR3 contains 16 residues. The CDR3 spells CASSSEGRGPPDTQYF. CDR3 nucleotides: TGTGCCAGCAGCTCGGAAGGGCGAGGTCCCCCAGATACGCAGTATTTT. Using reference TRBV7-9 and TRBJ2-3 for the parts outside the CDR3, the full variable domain is DTGVSQNPRHKITKRGQNVTFRCDPISEHNRLYWYRQTLGQGPEFLTYFQNEAQLEKSRLLSDRFSAERPKGSFSTLEIQRTEQGDSAMYLCASSSEGRGPPDTQYFGPGTRLTVL.

The rearrangement links TRBV7-3 to TRBJ2-1; 7 bases are shared with TRBD2. V lost 4 bases, J lost 6 bases, and 12 bases stayed unmatched. CDR3 length equals 16 residues. Germline CDR1 and CDR2: SGHTA and FQGTGA. This CDR3 reads CASSWGSAGVSNEQFF. The DNA of the CDR3 is TGTGCCAGCAGCTGGGGGTCGGCGGGAGTGTCCAATGAGCAGTTCTTC.

The rearrangement links TRBV5-5 to TRBJ1-4; TRBD1 matches 7 bases. CDR1 and CDR2 (germline): SGHKS, YYEKEE (reference sequence). This CDR3 has 14 residues. The J segment lost 7 bases and the V segment lost 0 bases, leaving 3 bases of the junction unmatched. CDR3 nucleotides: TGTGCCAGCAGCTTGGACCCAGGGGGTGAAAAACTGTTTTTT. Amino acids: CASSLDPGGEKLFF.

This clonotype was seen at least ten times. The genes are TRBV5-1 and TRBJ2-1; D might be TRBD1 (5 bases). With 0 bases removed from V and 10 bases from J, the gap between germline ends came to 5 bases. The length of the CDR3 is 11 residues. Germline V gene sequence: CDR1 SGHRS, CDR2 YFSETQ. As DNA, the CDR3 is TGCGCCAGCAGCTTGGGGACAGAGCAGTTCTTC. Its protein product is CASSLGTEQFF.

The chain combines TRBV28 with TRBJ1-4; 8 positions agree with TRBD1. V was pared by 6 bases and J by 5 bases, with 11 bases of the junction left unmatched. The germline V gene has CDR1 MDHEN and CDR2 SYDVKM. The CDR3 is made up of 16 amino acids. The CDR3 DNA is TGTGCCAGCAGCCCACCAGGGGGCCCACTCAATGAAAAACTGTTTTTT. As protein: CASSPPGGPLNEKLFF.

The rearrangement links TRBV2 to TRBJ2-6; no definite D call. Trimming pared 4 bases from V and 0 bases from J, leaving 4 bases between. CDR3 length: 14 amino acids. The germline V gene has CDR1 SNHLY and CDR2 FYNNEI. The CDR3 nucleotides are TGTGCCAGCAGTGTACTCTCTGGGGCCAACGTCCTGACTTTC. It translates to CASSVLSGANVLTF. Filled out from reference TRBV2 and TRBJ2-6, the complete variable domain reads EPEVTQTPSHQVTQMGQEVILRCVPISNHLYFYWYRQILGQKVEFLVSFYNNEISEKSEIFDDQFSVERPDGSNFTLKIRSTKLEDSAMYFCASSVLSGANVLTFGAGSRLTVL.

This clonotype turned up a few times. V gene TRBV4-3 combines with J gene TRBJ1-2; D gene uncertain. Germline CDR1 reads LGHNA; CDR2 reads YSLEER. Trimming removed 0 bases at V and 8 bases at J, with 10 bases between. This CDR3 has 13 residues. The CDR3 bases are TGCGCCAGCAGCCAAGATGTGGGCTACGGCTACACCTTC. Translating it yields CASSQDVGYGYTF.

This clonotype was seen a handful of times. At one end, the junction sequence differs from germline, possibly due to a read error. The gene calls are TRBV9 and TRBJ2-1; D call uncertain. The germline gives CDR1 SGDLS, CDR2 YYNGEE. The CDR3 length is 16 residues. The CDR3 DNA is TGTGCCAGCAGCGTAGAGGCTAGACTGGCCTACAATGAGCTGTTCTTC. Translated, it gives CASSVEARLAYNELFF.

This clonotype was counted a few times. The chain links TRBV7-6 to TRBJ2-2; 10 bases align to TRBD2. Germline V gives CDR1 SGHVS, CDR2 FNYEAQ. This CDR3 is built from 16 residues. The J segment lost 4 bases and the V segment lost 4 bases, leaving 6 bases of the junction unmatched. In DNA, the CDR3 is TGTGCCAGCAGCTCCAAGCGGGAGGGCATCACCGGGGAGCTGTTTTTT. It yields the protein CASSSKREGITGELFF.

The CDR3 region is CASRGVGTEAFF. Written as DNA, the CDR3 is TGTGCCAGCCGAGGGGTAGGCACTGAAGCTTTCTTT. V is TRBV6-2 or TRBV6-3 and J is TRBJ1-1; D possibly corresponds to TRBD1 (5 bases). The V gene's germline CDR1 is MNHEY and CDR2 SVGEGT. The CDR3 has 12 amino acids. The V and J ends lost 8 bases and 4 bases respectively, with 11 bases between them.

This clonotype showed up just a few times. The chain uses TRBV7-6 and TRBJ1-3, with D uncertain. V gave up 3 bases and J gave up 4 bases, with 7 bases separating them. CDR1 and CDR2 (germline): SGHVS, FNYEAQ. CDR3 length: 13 amino acids. CDR3 loop: CASSLKQGNTIYF. The CDR3 DNA reads TGTGCCAGCAGCTTGAAACAGGGAAACACCATATATTTT.

This clonotype has a count of ten or more. The V and J genes are TRBV12-3 or TRBV12-4 and TRBJ2-1; 9 bases match TRBD1. This CDR3 has 17 residues. V lost 3 bases to trimming and J lost 2 bases; unmatched junction nucleotides: 8. For the CDR3, the DNA is TGTGCCAGCAGTTTGGGGGCGGGACAGGGTACCTACAATGAGCAGTTCTTC. Translating it yields CASSLGAGQGTYNEQFF.

This rearrangement joins TRBV3-1 to TRBJ2-4; the match to TRBD1 covers 7 bases. V trimming: 1 base; J trimming: 7 bases; junction bases outside the gene matches: 7. Germline V gives CDR1 LGHDT, CDR2 YNNKEL (reference sequence). The CDR3 is 15 residues long. The CDR3 DNA reads as TGTGCCAGCAGCCAAGTTGGGACACAGGGGAACATTCAGTACTTC. Translating gives CASSQVGTQGNIQYF.

The V call is TRBV5-6, the J call TRBJ1-2; D uncertain. The germline CDR1 and CDR2 sequences are SGHDT and YYEEEE. The CDR3 has 14 residues. V lost 0 bases and J lost 6, with 12 bases in between. The CDR3 sequence: CASSLAELRHGYTF. In DNA form, the CDR3 reads TGTGCCAGCAGCTTGGCCGAGTTACGACATGGCTACACCTTC.

The chain couples TRBV5-1 to TRBJ2-6; D is possibly TRBD1 (6 bases). Germline loops: CDR1 SGHRS, CDR2 YFSETQ. V lost 4 bases, J lost 4 bases, and 15 bases lay in between. The CDR3 covers 16 residues. The CDR3 coding sequence is TGCGCCAGCAGCCTCACCAGGGGCACCGGGGCCAACGTCCTGACTTTC. It specifies CASSLTRGTGANVLTF.

The rearrangement joins TRBV9 to TRBJ2-1; 8 nucleotides align to TRBD2. Germline values: CDR1 SGDLS, CDR2 YYNGEE. The CDR3 covers 15 residues. J gave up 7 bases and V 2 bases, and 8 bases lay outside the gene matches. CDR3: CASSVSGRVGNEQFF. CDR3 coding DNA: TGTGCCAGCAGCGTCAGCGGGAGAGTAGGTAATGAGCAGTTCTTC.

The rearrangement uses TRBV7-2 and TRBJ2-3; D is uncertain. V was cut by 4 bases and J by 7 bases, with 18 bases left in between. This CDR3 is 15 amino acids long. Germline CDR1 is SGHTA and CDR2 is FQGNSA. The CDR3 nucleotides are TGTGCCAGCAGCTCCTCTCGCGTTAGTATTTATACGCAGTATTTT. Protein: CASSSSRVSIYTQYF.

The chain links TRBV12-3 or TRBV12-4 to TRBJ2-1, with a weak D call TRBD1 (5 bases). This CDR3 is built from 17 residues. The V end was cut by 6 bases, the J end by 3 bases, with 21 bases between. The CDR3 loop reads CASSRRTLSFYYNEQFF. The CDR3, as DNA: TGTGCCAGCAGCAGAAGGACACTAAGTTTCTACTACAATGAGCAGTTCTTC.

The rearrangement links TRBV11-3 to TRBJ2-1; the D gene is possibly TRBD2 (6 bases). This CDR3 region has 15 residues. CDR1 and CDR2 (germline): SGHNT, YENEEA. Between the trimmed V and J ends, which lost 1 base and 10 bases, there was a span of 17 bases. For the CDR3, the DNA is TGTGCCAGCAGCTTAGTTTACGGCGGGAACGTAGAGCAGTTCTTC. Its protein product is CASSLVYGGNVEQFF.

The chain links TRBV7-2 to TRBJ2-5, with D unclear. Germline CDR1 and CDR2: SGHTA and FQGNSA. This CDR3 has 13 residues. Trimming removed 5 bases from V and 4 bases from J, with 11 bases in between. CDR3 sequence: CASSQGRLETQYF. In nucleotides, the CDR3 is TGTGCCAGCAGCCAAGGGCGTTTAGAGACCCAGTACTTC.

There are a few counts of this clonotype. This sequence joins TRBV18 and TRBJ2-1; 7 bases are shared with TRBD1. Trimming at V came to 0 bases and at J to 0 bases, leaving 5 bases not matched to a gene. The CDR3 loop spans 17 amino acids. CDR1 is KGHSH, CDR2 LQKENI, per germline. Written as DNA, the CDR3 is TGTGCCAGCTCACCACCGAGGGACAGCCGCTCCTACAATGAGCAGTTCTTC. It specifies CASSPPRDSRSYNEQFF.

The rearrangement joins TRBV5-1 to TRBJ2-1; possible D gene TRBD2, 6 bases. The CDR3 is 16 residues long. Looked up from germline, CDR1 is SGHRS and CDR2 is YFSETQ. Trimming left V 4 bases short and J 4 bases short, with 18 bases between. CDR3 in amino acids: CASSAEAAGIYNEQFF. CDR3 nucleotides: TGCGCCAGCAGCGCCGAGGCGGCGGGGATATACAATGAGCAGTTCTTC.

The sample holds many counts of this clonotype. V usage is TRBV29-1 and J usage is TRBJ2-3; 7 bases match TRBD2. Germline assignment: CDR1 SQVTM and CDR2 ANQGSEA. This CDR3 region has 13 residues. V was clipped by 3 bases and J by 3 bases; unmatched bases: 3. DNA of the CDR3: TGCAGCGTTGAGAAAGCGGGAACAGATACGCAGTATTTT. Residues: CSVEKAGTDTQYF.

This clonotype has just a few counts. V usage is TRBV20-1 and J usage is TRBJ2-1; 14 nucleotides line up with TRBD2. The junction had 9 bases not matched to a gene; V was cut back by 4 bases and J by 7 bases. Germline V gene sequence: CDR1 DFQATT, CDR2 SNEGSKA (reference sequence). The CDR3 length is 16 residues. CDR3 in amino acids: CSANRLAGGPINEQFF. DNA for the CDR3: TGCAGTGCTAACAGACTAGCGGGAGGGCCGATAAATGAGCAGTTCTTC.